This TCR beta chain was profiled in a study of T cell repertoires in cytomegalovirus infection. In the study overall: Public TCR beta signature analysis indicated the presence of both CMV infection and matching HLA type.

The CDR3 length is 13 residues. The germline V gene has CDR1 SGHAT and CDR2 FQNNGV. Trimming shortened V by 0 bases and J by 13 bases, and 15 bases separated the two germline ends. MiXCR, run by TCRdb on the reads, gives a single entry per CDR3 protein. The data contain 250,000 to 300,000 distinct CDR3 sequences, about 25% of them singletons. General study points: Carriage of CMV together with the relevant HLA was identifiable through cumulative public TCR beta family frequency. CMV-specific TCR beta clonotypes restricted by HLA-C dominated the ex vivo response.

Comment on this clonotype: Antigen: not known.

This TCR was sampled from a human donor in good health (CMV status not recorded). Some clones in this sample may be carry-over from other donors' samples. V and J are TRBV11-2 and TRBJ1-2; D not certain. Sequences were obtained from PBMCs. The CDR3 loop is CASSLDRGSVLTF. DNA of the CDR3: TGTGCCAGCAGCTTAGATCGTGGCAGCGTGCTCACCTTC.